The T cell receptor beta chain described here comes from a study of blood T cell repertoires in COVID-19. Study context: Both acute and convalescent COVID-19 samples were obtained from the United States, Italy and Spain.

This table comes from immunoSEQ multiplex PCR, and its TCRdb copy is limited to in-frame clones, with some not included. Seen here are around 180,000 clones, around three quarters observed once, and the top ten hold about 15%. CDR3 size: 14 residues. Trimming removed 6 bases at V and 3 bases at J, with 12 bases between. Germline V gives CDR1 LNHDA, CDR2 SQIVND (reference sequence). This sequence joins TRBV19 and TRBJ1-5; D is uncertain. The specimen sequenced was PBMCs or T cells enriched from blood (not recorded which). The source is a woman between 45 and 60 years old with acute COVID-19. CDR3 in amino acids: CASSPNPLNQPQHF. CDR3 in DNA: TGTGCCAGTAGCCCGAACCCACTCAATCAGCCCCAGCATTTT.